This TCR beta chain was observed in a study of blood T cell repertoires in COVID-19. CDR3 size: 13 residues. Germline CDR1 reads MDHEN; CDR2 reads SYDVKM. A note on this clone: An end of the junction differs from the germline gene, which may be a read error.

Using immunoSEQ multiplex PCR, the repertoire was profiled, and TCRdb retains in-frame clones only, with some absent. The sample holds about 140,000 clones, 78% seen once. The rearrangement uses TRBV28 and TRBJ2-7; D gene uncertain. This TCR was sampled from a woman in her sixties or seventies with acute or convalescent COVID-19. Sequencing input: peripheral blood. The CDR3 spells CASKIDSSHEQYF. The CDR3 region has the DNA TGTGCCAGCAAAATCGACTCCTCCCACGAGCAGTACTTC.